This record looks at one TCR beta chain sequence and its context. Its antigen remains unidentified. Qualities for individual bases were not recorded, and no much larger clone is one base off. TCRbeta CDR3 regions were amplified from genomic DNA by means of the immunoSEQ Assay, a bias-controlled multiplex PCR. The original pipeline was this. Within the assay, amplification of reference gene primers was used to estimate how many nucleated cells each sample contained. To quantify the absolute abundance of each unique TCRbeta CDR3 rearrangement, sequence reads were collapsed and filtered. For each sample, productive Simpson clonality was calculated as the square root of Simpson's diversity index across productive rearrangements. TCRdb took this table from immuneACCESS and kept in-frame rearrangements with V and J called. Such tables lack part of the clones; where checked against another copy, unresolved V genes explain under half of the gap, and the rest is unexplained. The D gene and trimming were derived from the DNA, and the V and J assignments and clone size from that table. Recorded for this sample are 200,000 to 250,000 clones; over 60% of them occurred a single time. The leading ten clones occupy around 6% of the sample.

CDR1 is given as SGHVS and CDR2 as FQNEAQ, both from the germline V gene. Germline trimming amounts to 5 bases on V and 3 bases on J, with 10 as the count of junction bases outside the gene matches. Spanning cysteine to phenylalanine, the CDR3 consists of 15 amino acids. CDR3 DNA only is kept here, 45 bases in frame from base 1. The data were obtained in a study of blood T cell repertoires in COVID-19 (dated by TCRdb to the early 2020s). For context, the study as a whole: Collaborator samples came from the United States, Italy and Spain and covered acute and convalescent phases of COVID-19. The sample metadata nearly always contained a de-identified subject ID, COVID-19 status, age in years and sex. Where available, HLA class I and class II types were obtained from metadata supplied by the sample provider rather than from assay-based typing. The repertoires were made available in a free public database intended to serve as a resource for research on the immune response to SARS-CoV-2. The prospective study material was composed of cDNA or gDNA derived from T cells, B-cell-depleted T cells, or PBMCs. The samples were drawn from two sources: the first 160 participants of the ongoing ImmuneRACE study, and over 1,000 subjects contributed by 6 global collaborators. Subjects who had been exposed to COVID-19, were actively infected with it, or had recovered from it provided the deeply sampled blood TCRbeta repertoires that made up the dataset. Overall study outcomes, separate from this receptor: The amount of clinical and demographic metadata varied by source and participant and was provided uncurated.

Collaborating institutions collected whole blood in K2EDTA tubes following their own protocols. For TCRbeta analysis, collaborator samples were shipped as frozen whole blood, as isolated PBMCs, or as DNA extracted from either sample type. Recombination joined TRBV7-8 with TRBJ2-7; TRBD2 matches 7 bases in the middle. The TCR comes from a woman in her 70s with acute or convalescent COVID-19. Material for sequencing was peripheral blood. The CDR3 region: CASSALRAGDYEQYF. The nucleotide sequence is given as TGTGCCAGCAGCGCACTTCGGGCGGGAGACTACGAGCAGTACTTC.